This passage covers 5 T cell receptor beta chains from one sample sequenced in a study of shared clonotypes between healthy human individuals. Measured with immunoSEQ multiplex PCR; TCRdb has only the in-frame clones, and not every one. The sample has about 470,000 clones; about 76% are singletons. The sample taken for sequencing was PBMCs. Source of these receptors: a woman aged 40-49 years in good health. Some clones in this sample may be carry-over from other donors' samples.

This clone occurred once. The chain combines TRBV27 with TRBJ1-6, with D perhaps TRBD1 (5 bases). There are 16 residues in the CDR3. Trimming took 6 bases from V and 10 from J, leaving 22 bases between them. Germline V CDR1 and CDR2: MNHEY, SMNVEV (reference sequence). The CDR3 region has the DNA TGTGCCAGCAGAGTTTACGCCAGGGAGTCTCGATCACCCCTCCACTTT. Its protein is CASRVYARESRSPLHF.

The rearrangement links TRBV28 to TRBJ2-5, with D possibly called TRBD1 or TRBD2 (6 bases each). The V gene's germline CDR1 is MDHEN and CDR2 SYDVKM. The CDR3 runs 15 residues. V was trimmed by 5 bases and J by 2 bases, leaving 15 bases between them. The CDR3 nucleotides read TGTGCCAGCAGTCTGACAGGAGGGGGGCAAGAGACCCAGTACTTC. Translating it yields CASSLTGGGQETQYF. Looking up the rest from reference TRBV28 and TRBJ2-5 gives the full variable domain: DVKVTQSSRYLVKRTGEKVFLECVQDMDHENMFWYRQDPGLGLRLIYFSYDVKMKEKGDIPEGYSVSREKKERFSLILESASTNQTSMYLCASSLTGGGQETQYFGPGTRLLVL.

The chain recombines TRBV7-2 with TRBJ2-3, with D possibly TRBD2 on 6 matching bases. This CDR3 has 14 residues. V lost 5 bases to trimming and J lost 0 bases, with 9 bases between them. Germline V gene sequence: CDR1 SGHTA, CDR2 FQGNSA. CDR3 DNA: TGTGCCAGCAGCCCCAGCGGGAGCACAGATACGCAGTATTTT. Translated, it gives CASSPSGSTDTQYF.

CDR3 residues: CASLTKGGEKLFF. The DNA of the CDR3 is TGTGCCAGCCTTACGAAGGGTGGTGAAAAACTGTTTTTT. The chain recombines TRBV28 with TRBJ1-4; no clear D gene. With 8 bases removed from V and 7 bases from J, the gap between germline ends came to 14 bases. This CDR3 spans 13 amino acids. Per germline, CDR1 MDHEN and CDR2 SYDVKM.

This rearrangement joins TRBV21-1 to TRBJ2-5; the table names TRBD1, a call not compared with the DNA. TRBV21-1 represents a pseudogene. CDR3 length: 12 residues. The CDR3 is CASRRTPETQYF. CDR3 coding DNA: TGTGCCAGCAGACGGACACCTGAGACCCAGTACTTC.